This T cell receptor beta chain was recorded in a study of T-cell reconstitution after alpha-beta-depleted transplantation in children. This clonotype was detected once. Trimming removed 5 bases at V and 10 bases at J, with 15 bases between. Germline loops: CDR1 SGHAT, CDR2 FQNNGV. The CDR3 runs to 13 residues. Preparation of the TCRbeta library involved a method that used unique molecular identifiers. One entry per CDR3 protein results from TCRdb running MiXCR on the PCR reads. This table has around 370,000 distinct CDR3 sequences, roughly 16% appearing once. V usage is TRBV11-2 and J usage is TRBJ2-1; perhaps TRBD2 as D (5 bases). Here the sequenced sample was PBMCs, mostly from graft donor cells, taken 360 days after TCRalphabeta/CD19-depleted stem cell transplant. The receptor's source is a male patient between 2 and 9 years old who had a stem cell transplant for acute lymphoblastic leukemia, so the T cells may come from the graft donor. The CDR3 reads CASSVGDGGEQFF. CDR3 DNA: TGTGCCAGCAGCGTGGGCGATGGCGGGGAGCAGTTCTTC.